The 26 T cell receptor beta chains given below trace back to one sample, sequenced in a study of cytomegalovirus exposure and HLA in healthy donors. Produced via immunoSEQ multiplex PCR; TCRdb's table is partial and in-frame only. The sample records more than 150,000 clones, more than 70% being singletons. Sample: PBMCs. The source of these receptors is a man in his late teens or twenties in good health and CMV-seronegative.

The gene calls are TRBV13 and TRBJ2-2; possibly TRBD1 for D (6 bases). V lost 3 bases and J lost 1, with 9 bases in between. Germline loops: CDR1 PRHDT, CDR2 FYEKMQ (reference sequence). CDR3 size: 15 residues. The CDR3 sequence is CASSFATGNTGELFF. CDR3 bases: TGTGCCAGCAGCTTCGCGACAGGGAACACCGGGGAGCTGTTTTTT.

V gene TRBV29-1 combines with J gene TRBJ1-2; D is possibly TRBD1 (5 bases). V shed 0 bases and J shed 9 bases, with 14 bases lying between them. This CDR3 is 13 amino acids long. CDR1 is SQVTM and CDR2 is ANQGSEA in the germline V gene. CDR3: CSVEDRSRGSYTF. The CDR3 bases are TGCAGCGTTGAAGATCGGTCCCGGGGGAGCTACACCTTC.

J is TRBJ1-4 and V is TRBV21-1; the D segment call TRBD1 is taken from the table without a DNA check. TRBV21-1 is a pseudogene locus. The CDR3 sequence is 15 residues long. The CDR3 DNA is TGTGCCAGCAGCAGCTGGACAGGGAAAAAGGAAAAACTGTTTTTT. Protein product: CASSSWTGKKEKLFF.

The chain combines TRBV4-2 with TRBJ2-2; 11 nucleotides line up with TRBD2. The CDR3 sequence is 19 residues long. CDR1 and CDR2 (germline): LGHNA, YNFKEQ. Losses at the gene ends were 0 bases for V and 3 bases for J; bases not matched to a gene: 9. For the CDR3, the DNA is TGTGCCAGCAGCCAAGATCTGAATAGCGGGAGGGGATACACCGGGGAGCTGTTTTTT. Residues: CASSQDLNSGRGYTGELFF.

The rearrangement joins TRBV6-5 to TRBJ1-1, with 7 nucleotides matching TRBD1. The CDR3 sequence is 14 residues long. CDR1 is MNHEY and CDR2 is SVGAGI in the germline V gene. Trimming at V came to 0 bases and at J to 3 bases, leaving 1 base not matched to a gene. CDR3 DNA sequence: TGTGCCAGCAGTTACTCTGGGACAGACACTGAAGCTTTCTTT. It encodes CASSYSGTDTEAFF.

The rearrangement uses TRBV11-2 and TRBJ2-7, with 11 bases that match TRBD2. This CDR3 comprises 15 residues. From germline, CDR1 is SGHAT and CDR2 FQNNGV. After removal of 8 bases from V and 3 bases from J, the junction contained 9 bases not matched to a gene. In nucleotides, the CDR3 is TGTGCCAGCGGCCCTAGCGGGAGGAATTTCTACGAGCAGTACTTC. It translates to CASGPSGRNFYEQYF. The variable domain in full, completed from reference TRBV11-2 and TRBJ2-7, reads EAGVAQSPRYKIIEKRQSVAFWCNPISGHATLYWYQQILGQGPKLLIQFQNNGVVDDSQLPKDRFSAERLKGVDSTLKIQPAKLEDSAVYLCASGPSGRNFYEQYFGPGTRLTVT.

This clone was seen once. The chain recombines TRBV5-4 with TRBJ1-5; tentative D call: TRBD1 (5 bases). V was shortened by 0 bases and J by 5 bases, with 12 bases between the two germline ends. Germline V gene sequence: CDR1 SGHNT, CDR2 YYREEE (reference sequence). The CDR3 has 15 amino acids. This chain's CDR3 is CASSLGGGGDQPQHF. In DNA, the CDR3 is TGTGCCAGCAGCTTGGGGGGGGGAGGCGATCAGCCCCAGCATTTT. The full variable domain, completed using reference TRBV5-4 and TRBJ1-5, is ETGVTQSPTHLIKTRGQQVTLRCSSQSGHNTVSWYQQALGQGPQFIFQYYREEENGRGNFPPRFSGLQFPNYSSELNVNALELDDSALYLCASSLGGGGDQPQHFGDGTRLSIL.

This rearrangement joins TRBV6-1 to TRBJ2-6; D is unclear. This CDR3 is built from 17 residues. The germline V gene has CDR1 MNHNS and CDR2 SASEGT. The V gene lost 3 bases and the J gene lost 0 bases, with 12 bases spanning the gap. CDR3 coding DNA: TGTGCCAGCAGTGAGTACTATCAGAGCTCTGGGGCCAACGTCCTGACTTTC. Translated: CASSEYYQSSGANVLTF.

The chain combines TRBV18 with TRBJ1-1, with 9 bases aligning to TRBD1. V shed 4 bases, J shed 7 bases, and the junction held 10 bases outside the gene matches. CDR1 KGHSH and CDR2 LQKENI come from the germline V gene. The CDR3 spans 15 residues. CDR3 loop: CASSLFSGTGIEAFF. The DNA of the CDR3 is TGTGCCAGCTCACTCTTTTCCGGGACAGGGATTGAAGCTTTCTTT.

This clone was counted only a few times. The chain combines TRBV5-1 with TRBJ1-2; possibly TRBD1 for D (6 bases). With 2 bases removed from V and 3 bases from J, the gap between germline ends came to 11 bases. Germline CDR1 reads SGHRS; CDR2 reads YFSETQ. The CDR3 spans 14 residues. The CDR3 loop reads CASSFTGSDYGYTF. Written as DNA, the CDR3 is TGCGCCAGCAGCTTCACAGGGTCGGACTATGGCTACACCTTC.

This clone was seen once. The chain joins TRBV28 to TRBJ2-7, with 13 bases identical to TRBD2. Germline CDR1 reads MDHEN; CDR2 reads SYDVKM. V shed 7 bases and J 4 bases; nucleotides not matched to a gene: 7. This CDR3 has 15 residues. The CDR3 DNA follows: TGTGCCAGCAACACACCGGGACTAGCGGGGTACGAGCAGTACTTC. It translates to CASNTPGLAGYEQYF.

The chain combines TRBV19 with TRBJ1-5, with 7 bases identical to TRBD1. Unmatched junction bases numbered 5, after V lost 5 bases and J lost 4 bases. Germline-derived CDR1 and CDR2 are LNHDA and SQIVND (reference sequence). CDR3 length: 14 amino acids. The CDR3 loop is CASSGGTVNQPQHF. CDR3 coding DNA: TGTGCCAGTAGTGGAGGGACAGTTAATCAGCCCCAGCATTTT. Filled out from reference TRBV19 and TRBJ1-5, the complete variable domain reads DGGITQSPKYLFRKEGQNVTLSCEQNLNHDAMYWYRQDPGQGLRLIYYSQIVNDFQKGDIAEGYSVSREKKESFPLTVTSAQKNPTAFYLCASSGGTVNQPQHFGDGTRLSIL.

The rearrangement uses TRBV7-8 and TRBJ2-2; 7 bases are shared with TRBD2. Germline V gene sequence: CDR1 SGHVS, CDR2 FQNEAQ. V was clipped by 5 bases and J by 2 bases; unmatched bases: 8. This CDR3 contains 16 residues. In nucleotides, the CDR3 is TGTGCCAGCAGCCGGTTGGGGGGGTTAAACACCGGGGAGCTGTTTTTT. Translating it yields CASSRLGGLNTGELFF.

The chain has TRBV7-2 and TRBJ2-2; the match to TRBD2 covers 8 bases. The CDR3 extends over 15 amino acids. Germline trimming cut 5 bases from V and 4 bases from J; bases unmatched to any gene: 6. CDR1 SGHTA and CDR2 FQGNSA come from the germline V gene. The CDR3, as DNA: TGTGCCAGCAGCCCATCGGGAGGGGGCACCGGGGAGCTGTTTTTT. Residues: CASSPSGGGTGELFF.

This sequence joins TRBV5-1 and TRBJ1-1; no reliable D call. This CDR3 spans 13 amino acids. Trimming pared 0 bases from V and 0 bases from J, leaving 3 bases between. CDR1 and CDR2 from the germline V gene are SGHRS and YFSETQ. CDR3 amino acids: CASSLVLNTEAFF. CDR3 coding DNA: TGCGCCAGCAGCTTGGTATTGAACACTGAAGCTTTCTTT.

In DNA form, the CDR3 reads TGCAGCGCCGCTCCGACTAGCGGGGTGGGGGAGACCCAGTACTTC. This sequence encodes CSAAPTSGVGETQYF. The gene calls are TRBV29-1 and TRBJ2-5; 11 bases fit TRBD2. The CDR3 sequence is 15 residues long. V shed 7 bases and J 5 bases; nucleotides not matched to a gene: 12. The germline V gene encodes CDR1 SQVTM and CDR2 ANQGSEA.

About this clone itself: Other DNA sequences in this sample translate to the same CDR3. The chain has TRBV28 and TRBJ2-1; TRBD1 matches at 8 bases. This CDR3 spans 14 amino acids. Germline V lookup: CDR1 MDHEN, CDR2 SYDVKM. V lost 7 bases to trimming and J lost 3 bases; unmatched junction nucleotides: 5. The CDR3 sequence: CASTSGGLYNEQFF. Here the CDR3 DNA reads TGTGCCAGCACTTCAGGGGGCCTCTACAATGAGCAGTTCTTC.

This chain joins TRBV4-2 and TRBJ2-5, with 10 positions matching TRBD2. The V gene's germline CDR1 is LGHNA and CDR2 YNFKEQ. This CDR3 is 17 amino acids long. V lost 4 bases, J lost 3 bases, and 11 bases stayed unmatched. CDR3 sequence (DNA): TGTGCCAGCAGCCGCATGGGAAGCGGGGGGGCGGAAGAGACCCAGTACTTC. It encodes CASSRMGSGGAEETQYF.

This clone was seen only once. This chain connects TRBV6-1 to TRBJ1-1; maybe TRBD1 (5 bases). V was trimmed by 6 bases and J by 3 bases, leaving 8 bases between them. This CDR3 is built from 12 residues. Per germline, CDR1 MNHNS and CDR2 SASEGT. In DNA, the CDR3 is TGTGCCAGCAGAGACAGTGACACTGAAGCTTTCTTT. Translation: CASRDSDTEAFF.

The chain carries TRBV5-4 and TRBJ1-2, with D perhaps TRBD1 (5 bases). Trimming took 0 bases from V and 4 from J, leaving 10 bases between them. The CDR3 is 14 residues long. Germline CDR1 is SGHNT and CDR2 is YYREEE (reference sequence). Here the CDR3 DNA reads TGTGCCAGCAGCTTGGAGGGGCCGGGCTATGGCTACACCTTC. Protein: CASSLEGPGYGYTF.

The chain carries TRBV5-1 and TRBJ2-1; D is perhaps TRBD1 (6 bases). Trimming pared 4 bases from V and 1 base from J, leaving 12 bases between. The CDR3 has 15 amino acids. Germline values: CDR1 SGHRS, CDR2 YFSETQ. As DNA, the CDR3 is TGCGCCAGCAGCCGCCGACAGGAGTCCTACAATGAGCAGTTCTTC. The encoded protein is CASSRRQESYNEQFF.

The gene calls are TRBV19 and TRBJ2-1, with 11 positions matching TRBD2. V shed 1 base and J 7 bases; nucleotides not matched to a gene: 3. The CDR3 has 15 amino acids. The germline V gene has CDR1 LNHDA and CDR2 SQIVND (reference sequence). The CDR3 nucleotides read TGTGCCAGTAGTATAGGTCTAGCGGGAGGAAATGAGCAGTTCTTC. Translating gives CASSIGLAGGNEQFF.

This chain links TRBV2 with TRBJ2-1; the D gene is possibly TRBD1 (6 bases). This CDR3 is built from 13 residues. Germline assignment: CDR1 SNHLY and CDR2 FYNNEI. V lost 9 bases and J 6 bases, leaving 15 bases between the germline ends. The CDR3 nucleotides read TGTGCCAGATCAGGGGTCTCGGGCAATGAGCAGTTCTTC. Protein sequence: CARSGVSGNEQFF.

This rearrangement joins TRBV19 to TRBJ2-3; 12 bases match TRBD2. Per the germline V gene, CDR1 is LNHDA and CDR2 is SQIVND (reference sequence). V shed 3 bases and J 0 bases; nucleotides not matched to a gene: 7. The CDR3 has 18 residues. The CDR3 loop reads CASSMVLAGGPSTDTQYF. CDR3 nucleotide sequence: TGTGCCAGTAGTATGGTCCTAGCGGGAGGGCCGAGCACAGATACGCAGTATTTT.

This clone showed up just a few times. The rearrangement joins TRBV19 to TRBJ2-7; TRBD1 matches at 8 bases. The germline V gene has CDR1 LNHDA and CDR2 SQIVND (reference sequence). The CDR3 totals 13 residues. The ends lost 3 bases at V and 4 bases at J; junction bases unmatched: 2. CDR3 bases: TGTGCCAGTAGTATCGGACAGGGATACGAGCAGTACTTC. Translation gives CASSIGQGYEQYF.

The rearrangement uses TRBV7-9 and TRBJ2-2; D is unclear. V was pared by 1 base and J by 0 bases, with 15 bases between. Germline CDR1 and CDR2: SEHNR and FQNEAQ (reference sequence). This CDR3 has 18 amino acids. For the CDR3, the DNA is TGTGCCAGCAGCTTAGATGATTGGGTAGCCGCGAACACCGGGGAGCTGTTTTTT. Translated, it gives CASSLDDWVAANTGELFF.